These T cell receptor beta chains were read from a single sample in a study of CD8 T cells in Susac syndrome. Each CDR3 protein gets one entry after TCRdb re-called the immunoSEQ multiplex PCR reads with MiXCR. This sample has tens of thousands of distinct CDR3 sequences; approximately 94% occur once, and the top ten carry 0.25% to 0.3%. The sample consisted of CD8+ T cells from PBMCs. The receptor source for this set is a human donor in good health. The conserved cysteine and the conserved F or W are not part of the CDR3 here.

j_call: TRBJ2-7; v_call: TRBV4-1; cdr3_aa: ASSQDLREQY
j_call: TRBJ1-1; v_call: TRBV7-9; cdr3_aa: ASSLTGDKTEAF
j_call: TRBJ1-1; v_call: TRBV4-1; cdr3_aa: ASSHPRSANTEAF
j_call: TRBJ2-1; v_call: TRBV29-1; cdr3_aa: SVMGEWSLNEQF
j_call: TRBJ2-1; v_call: TRBV12-5; cdr3_aa: ASGSLFYEQF
j_call: TRBJ2-3; v_call: TRBV27; cdr3_aa: ASSLDRYTDTQY
j_call: TRBJ1-2; v_call: TRBV7-9; cdr3_aa: ASSLDVSTYGYT
j_call: TRBJ2-3; v_call: TRBV20-1; cdr3_aa: SARESIVAADTQY
j_call: TRBJ2-1; v_call: TRBV6-1; cdr3_aa: ASSLLAGGTSSYNEQF
j_call: TRBJ2-5; v_call: TRBV3-1; cdr3_aa: ASTVGLAESQETQY
j_call: TRBJ1-2; v_call: TRBV9; cdr3_aa: ASGAQRDYGYT
j_call: TRBJ2-1; v_call: TRBV15; cdr3_aa: ATSREGGGADEQF
j_call: TRBJ2-1; v_call: TRBV27; cdr3_aa: ASSQLAGVFEQF
j_call: TRBJ2-3; v_call: TRBV6-4; cdr3_aa: ASSEGLRVTDTQY
j_call: TRBJ2-1; v_call: TRBV7-2; cdr3_aa: ASSLATLGPAVPDEQF
j_call: TRBJ2-2; v_call: TRBV5-6; cdr3_aa: ASSWTPGELF
j_call: TRBJ2-3; v_call: TRBV7-9; cdr3_aa: ASSSPEGAASDTQY
j_call: TRBJ1-2; v_call: TRBV4-1; cdr3_aa: ASSQLTGTYGYT
j_call: TRBJ2-3; v_call: TRBV29-1; cdr3_aa: SGGLAGATDTQY
j_call: TRBJ2-1; v_call: TRBV7-3; cdr3_aa: ASSSRGRGEQF
j_call: TRBJ2-5; v_call: TRBV13; cdr3_aa: ASSLQYQETQY
j_call: TRBJ2-3; v_call: TRBV29-1; cdr3_aa: SVEVRGGRDLRRTDTQY
j_call: TRBJ1-2; v_call: TRBV4-3; cdr3_aa: ASSQDRMGQPYGYT
j_call: TRBJ1-1; v_call: TRBV19; cdr3_aa: ASSYRGGYTEAF
j_call: TRBJ2-4; v_call: TRBV2; cdr3_aa: ASSPTLLAKNIQY
j_call: TRBJ2-1; v_call: TRBV12-3/TRBV12-4; cdr3_aa: ASSLTGYNEQF
j_call: TRBJ1-1; v_call: TRBV11-3; cdr3_aa: ASSFDWGSEAF
j_call: TRBJ1-2; v_call: TRBV12-3/TRBV12-4; cdr3_aa: ASSLWTAGYT
j_call: TRBJ1-1; v_call: TRBV6-1; cdr3_aa: ASSFDWGAF
j_call: TRBJ1-4; v_call: TRBV20-1; cdr3_aa: STPGDGEKLF
j_call: TRBJ2-3; v_call: TRBV11-2; cdr3_aa: ASSPQRYTDTQY
j_call: TRBJ1-1; v_call: TRBV9; cdr3_aa: ASRADPWDTEAF
j_call: TRBJ2-7; v_call: TRBV7-9; cdr3_aa: ASSSDSVSFGQY
j_call: TRBJ1-1; v_call: TRBV28; cdr3_aa: ASSETGFRRAF
j_call: TRBJ2-5; v_call: TRBV9; cdr3_aa: ASSHYRGEETQY
j_call: TRBJ2-7; v_call: TRBV4-3; cdr3_aa: ASRQSFDSGYEQY
j_call: TRBJ1-1; v_call: TRBV9; cdr3_aa: ASSVGSGGTEAF
j_call: TRBJ1-1; v_call: TRBV7-2; cdr3_aa: ASSSRAKLNTEAF
j_call: TRBJ1-1; v_call: TRBV5-4; cdr3_aa: ASSVWSTEAF
j_call: TRBJ1-5; v_call: TRBV12-3/TRBV12-4; cdr3_aa: ASSEWGPANQPQH
j_call: TRBJ2-3; v_call: TRBV24-1; cdr3_aa: ATSDYGDTQY
j_call: TRBJ1-2; v_call: TRBV12-3/TRBV12-4; cdr3_aa: ASSFGPPGSYGYT
j_call: TRBJ2-7; v_call: TRBV27; cdr3_aa: ASGQLGPNQEQY
j_call: TRBJ2-2; v_call: TRBV5-1; cdr3_aa: ASTPGATGELF
j_call: TRBJ2-3; v_call: TRBV28; cdr3_aa: ASSPRGRGDTDTQY
j_call: TRBJ1-5; v_call: TRBV7-9; cdr3_aa: ASSLRGSQH
j_call: TRBJ1-5; v_call: TRBV27; cdr3_aa: ASRRSPNQPQH
j_call: TRBJ2-5; v_call: TRBV3-1; cdr3_aa: ASSPSYAGKETQY
j_call: TRBJ2-5; v_call: TRBV9; cdr3_aa: ASSAGQLRETQY